This TCR beta chain is drawn from a study of cytomegalovirus exposure and HLA in healthy donors. Study findings and constraints: A later analysis linked a missense DCLRE1C variant to TCR beta V- and J-gene trimming. Being productive about 87% or about 30% of the time was typical of most TCR beta V segments in an earlier analysis. Cytomegalovirus association was listed for 164 TCR beta chains.

Amplification used 60 Vbeta primers and 13 Jbeta primers. Produced via immunoSEQ multiplex PCR; TCRdb's table is partial and in-frame only. The sample contains about 180,000 clones, approximately 83% of which appear only once. In regard to this clone: Its target is not known.

The CDR3 loop spans 15 amino acids. The germline CDR1 and CDR2 sequences are SGHAT and FQNNGV. V shed 6 bases and J 4 bases; nucleotides not matched to a gene: 4. This receptor was identified in a boy between 2 and 10 years old in good health and CMV-seronegative. Sequencing was carried out using PBMCs. The J gene is TRBJ2-1, the V gene TRBV11-2; 12 bases agree with TRBD2. The CDR3 protein is CASSLLAGGYNEQFF. The CDR3 bases are TGTGCCAGCAGTCTACTAGCGGGGGGTTACAATGAGCAGTTCTTC.